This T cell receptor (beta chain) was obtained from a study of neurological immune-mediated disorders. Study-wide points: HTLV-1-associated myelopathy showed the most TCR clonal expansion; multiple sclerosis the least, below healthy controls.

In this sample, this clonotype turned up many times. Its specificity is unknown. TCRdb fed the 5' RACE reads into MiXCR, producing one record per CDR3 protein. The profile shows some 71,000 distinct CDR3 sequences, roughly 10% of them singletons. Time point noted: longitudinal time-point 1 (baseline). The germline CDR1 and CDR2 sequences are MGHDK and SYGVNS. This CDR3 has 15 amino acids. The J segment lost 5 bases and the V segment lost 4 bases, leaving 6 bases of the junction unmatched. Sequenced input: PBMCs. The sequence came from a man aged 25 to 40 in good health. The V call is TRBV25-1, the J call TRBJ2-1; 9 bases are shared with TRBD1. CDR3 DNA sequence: TGTGCCAGCAGTGCCAGGACAGGGGCTGACAATGAGCAGTTCTTC. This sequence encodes CASSARTGADNEQFF. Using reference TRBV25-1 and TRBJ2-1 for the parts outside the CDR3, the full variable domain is EADIYQTPRYLVIGTGKKITLECSQTMGHDKMYWYQQDPGMELHLIHYSYGVNSTEKGDLSSESTVSRIRTEHFPLTLESARPSHTSQYLCASSARTGADNEQFFGPGTRLTVL.